The 25 T cell receptor beta chains below come from one sample, sequenced in a study of T cells after yellow fever vaccination. One entry per CDR3 protein, called by TCRdb with MiXCR from the 5' RACE reads. The data contain 320,000 or so distinct CDR3 sequences, approximately 8% of them singletons. Sequenced material: PBMCs, taken approximately 47 days after the first yellow fever vaccination. Source of these receptors: a man aged 18 to 35 who received the YFV17D yellow fever vaccine.

This clonotype came up a few times. The rearrangement uses TRBV7-2 and TRBJ1-6; D may be TRBD1 (5 bases). V was clipped by 4 bases and J by 8 bases, with 15 bases between them. The CDR3 runs to 15 residues. Germline CDR1 is SGHTA and CDR2 is FQGNSA. The CDR3 nucleotides are TGTGCCAGCAGCTCCGACCGGGGGTGGGATTCACCCCTCCACTTT. Amino acids: CASSSDRGWDSPLHF.

V is TRBV14 and J is TRBJ2-2; the D is unclear. The V end lost 4 bases, the J end lost 2 bases, and 8 bases lay between the germline ends. CDR3 size: 14 residues. Germline CDR1 reads SGHDN; CDR2 reads FVKESK. In nucleotides, the CDR3 is TGTGCCAGCAGCCGCCTACCAAACACCGGGGAGCTGTTTTTT. Protein product: CASSRLPNTGELFF.

The table lists this clonotype with many counts. This chain joins TRBV5-1 and TRBJ2-1; 10 bases line up with TRBD1. Trimming cost V 4 bases and J 4 bases; bases outside gene matches: 5. Germline lookup yields CDR1 SGHRS and CDR2 YFSETQ. CDR3 size: 15 residues. For the CDR3, the DNA is TGCGCCAGCAGCCCTGGGACAGGGGCGTACAATGAGCAGTTCTTC. Protein sequence: CASSPGTGAYNEQFF.

At least ten counts were recorded for this clonotype. An end of the junction does not agree with germline; a read error may underlie this. This sequence joins TRBV5-1 and TRBJ2-5; unclear D gene. Germline lookup yields CDR1 SGHRS and CDR2 YFSETQ. The CDR3 contains 12 residues. CDR3 loop: CASSLVEETQYF. CDR3 bases: TGTGCCAGCAGCTTGGTGGAGGAGACCCAGTACTTC.

There are a few counts of this clonotype. This chain connects TRBV5-1 to TRBJ2-2, with TRBD1 matching over 7 bases. This CDR3 region has 16 residues. CDR1 is SGHRS, CDR2 YFSETQ, per germline. Trimming cost V 1 base and J 2 bases; bases outside gene matches: 5. This CDR3 is CASSLFPGGNTGELFF. Written as DNA, the CDR3 is TGCGCCAGCAGCTTGTTTCCAGGGGGAAACACCGGGGAGCTGTTTTTT.

In its sample, this clonotype was seen a few times. The V call is TRBV14, the J call TRBJ2-1, with D unclear. CDR1 is SGHDN and CDR2 is FVKESK in the germline V gene. The CDR3 is 13 residues long. The V end lost 0 bases, the J end lost 10 bases, and 10 bases lay between the germline ends. The CDR3 coding sequence is TGTGCCAGCAGCCAAGATCGGAGAAGGGAGCAGTTCTTC. Its protein is CASSQDRRREQFF.

The chain couples TRBV20-1 to TRBJ2-2; 7 bases map to TRBD2. Germline V gives CDR1 DFQATT, CDR2 SNEGSKA (reference sequence). V was clipped by 6 bases and J by 2 bases; unmatched bases: 3. The CDR3 runs 13 residues. CDR3 residues: CSAGTINTGELFF. The CDR3 region has the DNA TGCAGTGCCGGGACTATAAACACCGGGGAGCTGTTTTTT.

The chain is built from TRBV7-8 and TRBJ2-3; D ambiguous. This CDR3 is built from 16 residues. The ends were cut back, 5 bases at V and 2 bases at J, with 17 bases in the middle. The V gene's germline CDR1 is SGHVS and CDR2 FQNEAQ. This CDR3 reads CASSPRTVALTDTQYF. CDR3 sequence (DNA): TGTGCCAGCAGCCCCCGCACAGTCGCCCTCACAGATACGCAGTATTTT.

In this sample, this clonotype turned up a few times. Here the CDR3 DNA reads TGCAGTGCTAGATATGGCTACAATGAGCAGTTCTTC. Its protein product is CSARYGYNEQFF. The gene calls are TRBV20-1 and TRBJ2-1; D gene unclear. Trimming took off 2 bases at V and 3 bases at J, with 5 bases between the two ends. Germline V gene lookup returns CDR1 DFQATT and CDR2 SNEGSKA (reference sequence). The CDR3 consists of 12 residues.

The chain combines TRBV6-2 or TRBV6-3 with TRBJ1-5, with D possibly being TRBD1 (6 bases). This CDR3 has 18 residues. Trimming pared 1 base from V and 3 bases from J, leaving 19 bases between. Looked up from germline, CDR1 is MNHEY and CDR2 is SVGEGT. CDR3 loop: CASSYYTGIWDLNQPQHF. The CDR3 DNA reads as TGTGCCAGCAGTTACTACACAGGGATCTGGGACCTCAATCAGCCCCAGCATTTT.

This clonotype was detected a few times. This chain links TRBV6-5 with TRBJ2-5, with 10 positions matching TRBD1. J gave up 5 bases and V 0 bases, and 9 bases lay outside the gene matches. The germline CDR1 and CDR2 sequences are MNHEY and SVGAGI. The CDR3 is 17 amino acids. The DNA of the CDR3 is TGTGCCAGCAGTTACTCCGGGACAGGGGCCCCCAGGGAGACCCAGTACTTC. Translating gives CASSYSGTGAPRETQYF.

The J gene is TRBJ2-1, the V gene TRBV5-4; 10 nucleotides match TRBD2. This CDR3 is 15 amino acids long. Germline CDR1 is SGHNT and CDR2 is YYREEE (reference sequence). V lost 4 bases, J lost 5 bases, and 6 bases stayed unmatched. The CDR3 nucleotides read TGTGCCAGCAGCGGAGGGACTAGCGACCACAATGAGCAGTTCTTC. Protein product: CASSGGTSDHNEQFF.

In this sample, this clonotype turned up a few times. This rearrangement joins TRBV20-1 to TRBJ2-5; the D is unclear. The CDR3 extends over 14 amino acids. V was shortened by 0 bases and J by 8 bases, with 16 bases between the two germline ends. Germline V gives CDR1 DFQATT, CDR2 SNEGSKA (reference sequence). CDR3 sequence: CSARDGWAQGTQYF. In DNA form, the CDR3 reads TGCAGTGCTAGAGATGGGTGGGCCCAAGGAACCCAGTACTTC.

The chain joins TRBV4-2 to TRBJ1-1; possibly TRBD1 for D (6 bases). Looked up from germline, CDR1 is LGHNA and CDR2 is YNFKEQ. The ends were cut back, 4 bases at V and 8 bases at J, with 17 bases in the middle. The CDR3 spans 14 residues. The CDR3 DNA sequence: TGTGCCAGCAGCCCAGTTGAGCCTGGGACAGAAGCTTTCTTT. This sequence encodes CASSPVEPGTEAFF.

This clonotype was observed a handful of times. CDR3 in DNA: TGTGCCAGTAGCGGGACAGCCACTTCCTACGAGCAGTACTTC. This sequence encodes CASSGTATSYEQYF. The chain carries TRBV19 and TRBJ2-7; 7 bases map to TRBD1. The CDR3 sequence is 14 residues long. Germline V gene sequence: CDR1 LNHDA, CDR2 SQIVND (reference sequence). V lost 6 bases to trimming and J lost 1 base; unmatched junction nucleotides: 6.

The chain joins TRBV5-6 to TRBJ2-4; D is possibly TRBD1 or TRBD2 (5 bases each). Germline V gene sequence: CDR1 SGHDT, CDR2 YYEEEE. The CDR3 runs 15 residues. Trimming took off 2 bases at V and 6 bases at J, with 15 bases between the two ends. The CDR3: CASSFWGEGLNIQYF. The CDR3 region has the DNA TGTGCCAGCAGCTTCTGGGGAGAGGGGTTAAACATTCAGTACTTC.

The chain couples TRBV18 to TRBJ1-1; D remains unclear. Germline loops: CDR1 KGHSH, CDR2 LQKENI. Trimming left V 3 bases short and J 1 base short, with 9 bases between. The CDR3 sequence is 14 residues long. The CDR3: CASSPRRPNTEAFF. As DNA, the CDR3 is TGTGCCAGCTCACCCCGCCGTCCGAACACTGAAGCTTTCTTT.

This clonotype was observed a handful of times. The CDR3 nucleotides are TGTGCCACCAGCAGAGTAACCAGGGACAATGAGCAGTTCTTC. Its translation is CATSRVTRDNEQFF. This chain uses TRBV15 with TRBJ2-1; D may be TRBD1 (5 bases). This CDR3 spans 14 amino acids. V shed 1 base and J shed 5 bases, with 9 bases lying between them. Germline values: CDR1 LNHNV, CDR2 YYDKDF (reference sequence).

This clonotype was observed a few times. The V call is TRBV10-3, the J call TRBJ2-7; D is undetermined. Germline V gene lookup returns CDR1 ENHRY and CDR2 SYGVKD. Trimming took 0 bases from V and 7 from J, leaving 7 bases between them. The CDR3 sequence is 12 residues long. CDR3 region: CAISESAGEQYV. The CDR3 DNA sequence: TGTGCCATCAGTGAGTCGGCCGGAGAGCAGTACGTC.

In this sample, this clonotype turned up a few times. Here the CDR3 reads CASSPAGTGELFF. In nucleotides, the CDR3 is TGTGCCAGCAGCCCGGCCGGGACCGGGGAGCTGTTTTTT. The J gene is TRBJ2-2, the V gene TRBV11-2; unclear D gene. Germline V gene data show CDR1 as SGHAT and CDR2 as FQNNGV. Trimming cost V 5 bases and J 5 bases, with 9 bases left between them. The CDR3 is 13 amino acids. The whole variable domain, remainder taken from reference TRBV11-2 and TRBJ2-2, is EAGVAQSPRYKIIEKRQSVAFWCNPISGHATLYWYQQILGQGPKLLIQFQNNGVVDDSQLPKDRFSAERLKGVDSTLKIQPAKLEDSAVYLCASSPAGTGELFFGEGSRLTVL.

There are many counts of this clonotype. The gene calls are TRBV12-3 or TRBV12-4 and TRBJ2-3; TRBD2 matches 14 bases. The CDR3 is 17 residues long. V shed 5 bases and J 5 bases; nucleotides not matched to a gene: 9. Written as DNA, the CDR3 is TGTGCCAGCAGTCCCCAGACTAGCGGGGGGGCCAGAGATACGCAGTATTTT. Encoded protein: CASSPQTSGGARDTQYF.

A few counts support this clonotype. The chain links TRBV5-5 to TRBJ1-1; D gene unclear. V was shortened by 2 bases and J by 1 base, with 9 bases between the two germline ends. Germline lookup yields CDR1 SGHKS and CDR2 YYEKEE (reference sequence). The CDR3 extends over 14 amino acids. The chain's CDR3 is CASSFQVKNTEAFF. CDR3 coding DNA: TGTGCCAGCAGCTTCCAGGTCAAGAACACTGAAGCTTTCTTT.

The chain recombines TRBV6-2 or TRBV6-3 with TRBJ1-5; D remains unclear. The length of the CDR3 is 12 residues. The germline gives CDR1 MNHEY, CDR2 SVGEGT. V shed 5 bases and J shed 11 bases, with 13 bases lying between them. The CDR3 is CASSARGYSQHF. As DNA, the CDR3 is TGTGCCAGCAGTGCACGAGGGTACTCCCAGCATTTT.

A few counts support this clonotype. The CDR3 DNA follows: TGTGCCAGCAGCCAACTAACGAACACCGGGGAGCTGTTTTTT. It specifies CASSQLTNTGELFF. The genes are TRBV4-2 and TRBJ2-2; D gene ambiguous. Germline V gene sequence: CDR1 LGHNA, CDR2 YNFKEQ. The V end was cut by 2 bases, the J end by 0 bases, with 4 bases between. The length of the CDR3 is 14 residues.

This clonotype was counted at least ten times. At one end the junction does not follow the germline gene, possibly because of a read error. The chain combines TRBV27 with TRBJ2-5; a possible D gene is TRBD1 (5 bases). Germline V gives CDR1 MNHEY, CDR2 SMNVEV (reference sequence). The CDR3 has 13 residues. In nucleotides, the CDR3 is TGTGCCAGCAGCCCGACGATAGGGGTCCTTCGTTATTTC. This codes for CASSPTIGVLRYF.